Listed below are T cell receptor beta chains from one sample, sequenced in a study of beta chain features in type 1 diabetes. Profiling relied on immunoSEQ multiplex PCR, and the TCRdb table lists in-frame clones only, not all of them. The sample consists of 41,000 or so clones, around 63% of them appearing once. The sequencing sample was made of Tregs from blood. These receptors came from a man aged 25 to 40 with type 1 diabetes. Some clones in this sample may be carry-over from other donors' samples. CDR3s leave out the opening cysteine and the closing phenylalanine or tryptophan. Fields, in order: J gene, V gene, CDR3 protein.

j_call: TRBJ2-7
v_call: TRBV18
cdr3_aa: ASSRPGTDSYEQY

j_call: TRBJ2-3
v_call: TRBV18
cdr3_aa: ASSSQGALTQY

j_call: TRBJ1-1
v_call: TRBV29-1
cdr3_aa: SADRGQAF

j_call: TRBJ2-3
v_call: TRBV19
cdr3_aa: ASSQRGRWGTDTQY

j_call: TRBJ2-7
v_call: TRBV19
cdr3_aa: ASKRRGSDEQY

j_call: TRBJ2-6
v_call: TRBV4-1
cdr3_aa: ASSQDLSLAISGANVLT

j_call: TRBJ2-5
v_call: TRBV9
cdr3_aa: ASSVDRGGGETQY

j_call: TRBJ2-5
v_call: TRBV2
cdr3_aa: ASKWATETQY

j_call: TRBJ2-4
v_call: TRBV27
cdr3_aa: ASTSPGELAKNIQY

j_call: TRBJ2-4
v_call: TRBV23-1
cdr3_aa: ASSQFGPTRNIQY

j_call: TRBJ2-1
v_call: TRBV7-2
cdr3_aa: ASSLGRGATYYNEQF

j_call: TRBJ2-5
v_call: TRBV7-9
cdr3_aa: AGGVETQY

j_call: TRBJ1-5
v_call: TRBV30
cdr3_aa: ALGGSDGNQPQH

j_call: TRBJ1-4
v_call: TRBV7-9
cdr3_aa: ASSFGPVPATNEKLF

j_call: TRBJ1-5
v_call: TRBV15
cdr3_aa: ATSPYKGVRQPQH

j_call: TRBJ2-3
v_call: TRBV30
cdr3_aa: AWRSAWRGNTDTQY

j_call: TRBJ1-6
v_call: TRBV6-6
cdr3_aa: ASSYSATSPLH

j_call: NA
v_call: TRBV5-4
cdr3_aa: ASSYDSYEQY

j_call: TRBJ1-1
v_call: TRBV19
cdr3_aa: ATSLTGSTEAF

j_call: TRBJ2-5
v_call: TRBV7-9
cdr3_aa: ASSPRTRETQY

j_call: TRBJ1-1
v_call: TRBV18
cdr3_aa: ASSPPGQTLNTEAF

j_call: TRBJ2-7
v_call: TRBV5-1
cdr3_aa: ASSLVQTYEQY